This entry features one T cell receptor beta chain sequence. The sample originates from a study of blood T cell repertoires in COVID-19. Study background: Nucleic acid was either cDNA or gDNA, and it came from T cells, B-cell-depleted T cells, or PBMCs.

Per germline, CDR1 GTSNPN and CDR2 SVGIG (reference sequence). This CDR3 is built from 16 residues. The V segment lost 2 bases and the J segment 6 bases; nucleotides outside the gene matches: 11. As handled by the study authors: Estimation of nucleated cell counts relied on the amplification of reference gene primers. TCRdb's table, derived via immunoSEQ multiplex PCR, lists solely in-frame clones and lacks some. Clone size and V and J calls were adopted from that table, with D and trimming inferred from the DNA. The table lists approximately 290,000 clones, approximately 85% of them singletons. The clonotype originates from a human donor with COVID-19, enrolled during active disease. The donor label of this sample is uncertain. The V gene is TRBV30, the J gene TRBJ2-7, with 12 bases matching TRBD2. Material: peripheral blood. CDR3 nucleotide sequence: TGTGCCTGGAGTAGACCAAGGACTAGCGGGACCGGCGAGCAGTACTTC. Protein sequence: CAWSRPRTSGTGEQYF.